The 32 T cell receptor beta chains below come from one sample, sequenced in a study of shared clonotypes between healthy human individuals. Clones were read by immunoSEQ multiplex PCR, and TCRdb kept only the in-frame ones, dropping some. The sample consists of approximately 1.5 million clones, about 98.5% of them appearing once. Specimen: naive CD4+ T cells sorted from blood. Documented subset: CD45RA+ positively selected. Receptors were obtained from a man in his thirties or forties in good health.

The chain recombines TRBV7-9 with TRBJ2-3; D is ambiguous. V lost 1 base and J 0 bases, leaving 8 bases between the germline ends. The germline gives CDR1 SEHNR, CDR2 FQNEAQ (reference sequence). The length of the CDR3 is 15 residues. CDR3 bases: TGTGCCAGCAGCTTAGTAGCAGTAAGCACAGATACGCAGTATTTT. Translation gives CASSLVAVSTDTQYF.

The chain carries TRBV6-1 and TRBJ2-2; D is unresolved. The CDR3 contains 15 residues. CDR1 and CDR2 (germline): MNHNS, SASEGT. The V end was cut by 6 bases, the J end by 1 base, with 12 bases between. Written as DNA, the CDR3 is TGTGCCAGCAGGGAGTTTGGGTGGAACACCGGGGAGCTGTTTTTT. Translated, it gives CASREFGWNTGELFF.

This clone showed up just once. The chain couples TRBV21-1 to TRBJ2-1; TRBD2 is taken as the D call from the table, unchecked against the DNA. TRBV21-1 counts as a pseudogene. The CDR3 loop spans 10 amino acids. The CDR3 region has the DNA TGTGCCAGCTGGCCGGGACTAGAGTTCTTC. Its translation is CASWPGLEFF.

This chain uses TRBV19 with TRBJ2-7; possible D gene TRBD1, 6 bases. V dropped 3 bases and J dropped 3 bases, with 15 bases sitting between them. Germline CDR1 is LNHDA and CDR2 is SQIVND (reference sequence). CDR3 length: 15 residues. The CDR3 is CASSMKGVSSYEQYF. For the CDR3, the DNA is TGTGCCAGTAGTATGAAGGGGGTCTCTAGCTACGAGCAGTACTTC.

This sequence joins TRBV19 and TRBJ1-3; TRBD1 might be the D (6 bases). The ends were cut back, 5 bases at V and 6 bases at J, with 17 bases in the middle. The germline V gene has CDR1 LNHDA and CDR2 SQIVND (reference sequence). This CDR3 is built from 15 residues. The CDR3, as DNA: TGTGCCAGTAGTCGGGCGACGGGGGCCGAAAACACCATATATTTT. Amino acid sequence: CASSRATGAENTIYF.

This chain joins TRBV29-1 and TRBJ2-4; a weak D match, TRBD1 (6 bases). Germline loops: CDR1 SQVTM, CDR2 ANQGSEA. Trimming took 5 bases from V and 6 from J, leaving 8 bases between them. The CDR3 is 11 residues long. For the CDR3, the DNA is TGCAGCGTTAGGGGGTCAAACATTCAGTACTTC. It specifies CSVRGSNIQYF.

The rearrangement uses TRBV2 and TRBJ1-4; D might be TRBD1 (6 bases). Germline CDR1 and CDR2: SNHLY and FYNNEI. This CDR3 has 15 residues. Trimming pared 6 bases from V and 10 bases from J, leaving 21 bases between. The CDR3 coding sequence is TGTGCCAGCAGCCTTTCAGCGGGGCCGGGGGCAAAACTGTTTTTT. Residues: CASSLSAGPGAKLFF.

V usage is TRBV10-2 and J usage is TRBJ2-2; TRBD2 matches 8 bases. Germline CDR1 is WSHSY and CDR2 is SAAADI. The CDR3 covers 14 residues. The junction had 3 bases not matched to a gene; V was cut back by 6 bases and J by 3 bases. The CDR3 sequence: CASRPAGDTGELFF. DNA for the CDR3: TGCGCCAGCAGGCCAGCGGGAGACACCGGGGAGCTGTTTTTT.

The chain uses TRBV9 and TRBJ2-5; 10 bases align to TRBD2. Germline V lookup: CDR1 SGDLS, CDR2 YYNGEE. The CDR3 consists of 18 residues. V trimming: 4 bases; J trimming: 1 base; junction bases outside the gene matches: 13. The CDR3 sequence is CASSPTPGLATGQETQYF. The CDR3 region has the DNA TGTGCCAGCAGCCCAACACCGGGACTAGCGACCGGCCAAGAGACCCAGTACTTC.

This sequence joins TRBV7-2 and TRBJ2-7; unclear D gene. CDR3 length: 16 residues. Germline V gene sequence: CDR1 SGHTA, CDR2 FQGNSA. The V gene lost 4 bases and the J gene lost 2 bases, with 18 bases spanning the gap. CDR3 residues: CASSSPMRRSTYEQYF. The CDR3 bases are TGTGCCAGCAGCTCCCCCATGCGGCGATCGACCTACGAGCAGTACTTC.

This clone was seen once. The CDR3 region is CASQADSETQYF. The CDR3 DNA is TGTGCCAGCCAAGCGGACAGTGAGACCCAGTACTTC. The chain combines TRBV6-1 with TRBJ2-5, with D possibly matching TRBD1 (6 bases). The CDR3 runs 12 residues. Germline values: CDR1 MNHNS, CDR2 SASEGT. Trimming left V 8 bases short and J 5 bases short, with 12 bases between.

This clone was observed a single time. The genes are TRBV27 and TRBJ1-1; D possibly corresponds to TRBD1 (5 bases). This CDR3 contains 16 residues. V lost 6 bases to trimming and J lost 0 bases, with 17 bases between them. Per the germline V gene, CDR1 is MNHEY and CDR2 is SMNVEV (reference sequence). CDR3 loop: CASRIQGGPLNTEAFF. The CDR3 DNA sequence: TGTGCCAGCAGGATCCAGGGAGGACCGTTGAACACTGAAGCTTTCTTT.

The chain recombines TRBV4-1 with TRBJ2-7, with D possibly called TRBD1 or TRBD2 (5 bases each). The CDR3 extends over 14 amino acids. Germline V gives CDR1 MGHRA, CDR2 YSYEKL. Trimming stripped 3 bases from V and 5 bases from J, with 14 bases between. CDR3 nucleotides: TGCGCCAGCAGCCAGGGGGATTTGCGGGACGAGCAGTACTTC. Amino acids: CASSQGDLRDEQYF.

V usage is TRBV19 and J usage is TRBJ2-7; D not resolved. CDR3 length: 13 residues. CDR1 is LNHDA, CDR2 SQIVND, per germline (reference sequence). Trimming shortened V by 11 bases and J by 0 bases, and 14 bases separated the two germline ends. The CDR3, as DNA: TGTGCCTGTGGGCAGACATCCTCCTACGAGCAGTACTTC. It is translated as CACGQTSSYEQYF.

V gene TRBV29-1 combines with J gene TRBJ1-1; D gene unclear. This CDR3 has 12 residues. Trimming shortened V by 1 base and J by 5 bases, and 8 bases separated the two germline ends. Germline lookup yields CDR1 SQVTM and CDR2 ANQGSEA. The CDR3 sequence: CSVEVSQTEAFF. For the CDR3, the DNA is TGCAGCGTTGAAGTTAGCCAGACTGAAGCTTTCTTT.

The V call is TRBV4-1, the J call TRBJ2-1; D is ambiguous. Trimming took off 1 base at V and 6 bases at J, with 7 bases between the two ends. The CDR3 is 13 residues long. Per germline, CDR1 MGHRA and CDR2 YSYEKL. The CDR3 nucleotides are TGCGCCAGCAGCCAAGGTAACATCAATGAGCAGTTCTTC. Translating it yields CASSQGNINEQFF.

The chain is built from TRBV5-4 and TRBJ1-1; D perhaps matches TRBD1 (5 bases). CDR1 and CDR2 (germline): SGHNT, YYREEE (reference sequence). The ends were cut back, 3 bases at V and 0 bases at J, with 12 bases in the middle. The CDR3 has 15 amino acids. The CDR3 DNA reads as TGTGCCAGCAGCTCCCGATCGACAGTGAACACTGAAGCTTTCTTT. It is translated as CASSSRSTVNTEAFF. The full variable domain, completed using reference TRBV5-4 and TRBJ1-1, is ETGVTQSPTHLIKTRGQQVTLRCSSQSGHNTVSWYQQALGQGPQFIFQYYREEENGRGNFPPRFSGLQFPNYSSELNVNALELDDSALYLCASSSRSTVNTEAFFGQGTRLTVV.

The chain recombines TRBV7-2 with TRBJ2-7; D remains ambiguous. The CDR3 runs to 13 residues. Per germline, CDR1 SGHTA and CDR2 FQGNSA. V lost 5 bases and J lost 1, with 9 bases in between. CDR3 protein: CASSRLGSYEQYF. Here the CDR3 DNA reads TGTGCCAGCAGCCGGCTGGGGTCCTACGAGCAGTACTTC.

DNA of the CDR3: TGTGCCAGCAGCGTAGTCGGCGACCGAGGGGGACCCTTTGGCTACACCTTC. It yields the protein CASSVVGDRGGPFGYTF. V is TRBV9 and J is TRBJ1-2; the D gene is possibly TRBD1 (6 bases). Trimming cost V 0 bases and J 7 bases, with 22 bases left between them. The CDR3 consists of 17 residues. Germline assignment: CDR1 SGDLS and CDR2 YYNGEE.

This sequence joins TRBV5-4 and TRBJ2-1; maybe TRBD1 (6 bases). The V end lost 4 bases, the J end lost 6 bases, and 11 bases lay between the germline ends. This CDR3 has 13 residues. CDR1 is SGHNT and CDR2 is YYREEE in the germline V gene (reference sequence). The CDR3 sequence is CASSQGGRNEQFF. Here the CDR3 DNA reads TGTGCCAGCAGCCAAGGGGGTCGCAATGAGCAGTTCTTC.

The CDR3 region has the DNA TGTGCCAGCAGCTTGGAAGCAGCTTCCTACGAGCAGTACTTC. Protein product: CASSLEAASYEQYF. The chain combines TRBV5-4 with TRBJ2-7; D is undetermined. Per germline, CDR1 SGHNT and CDR2 YYREEE (reference sequence). The V end lost 0 bases, the J end lost 1 base, and 8 bases lay between the germline ends. The CDR3 runs 14 residues.

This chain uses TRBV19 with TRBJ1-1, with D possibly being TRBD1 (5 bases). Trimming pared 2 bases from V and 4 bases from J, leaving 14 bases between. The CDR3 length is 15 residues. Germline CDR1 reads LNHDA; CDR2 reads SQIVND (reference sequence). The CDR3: CASSIRTGVSTEAFF. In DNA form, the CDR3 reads TGTGCCAGTAGTATAAGGACGGGGGTTAGCACTGAAGCTTTCTTT.

CDR3 coding DNA: TGTGCCAGCAGCCCTCAGACCGGGGCGGTGTGGTACAATGAGCAGTTCTTC. Encoded protein: CASSPQTGAVWYNEQFF. V is TRBV28 and J is TRBJ2-1; D possibly uses TRBD1 or TRBD2 (5 bases each). The CDR3 runs to 17 residues. The ends were cut back, 6 bases at V and 4 bases at J, with 22 bases in the middle. Germline V gene lookup returns CDR1 MDHEN and CDR2 SYDVKM.

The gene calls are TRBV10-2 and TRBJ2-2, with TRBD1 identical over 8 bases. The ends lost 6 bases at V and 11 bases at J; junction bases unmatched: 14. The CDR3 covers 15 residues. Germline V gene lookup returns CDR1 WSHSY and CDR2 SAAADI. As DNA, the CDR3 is TGCGCCAGCAGGTGGCAGGGGGCTAGGCACAGTGAGCTGTTTTTT. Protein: CASRWQGARHSELFF.

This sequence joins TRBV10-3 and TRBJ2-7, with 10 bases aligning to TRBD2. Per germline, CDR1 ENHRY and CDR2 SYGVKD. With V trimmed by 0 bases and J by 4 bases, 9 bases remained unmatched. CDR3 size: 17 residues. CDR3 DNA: TGTGCCATCAGTGAGTCTAGGCTAGCGGGGGATACGTACGAGCAGTACTTC. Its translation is CAISESRLAGDTYEQYF.

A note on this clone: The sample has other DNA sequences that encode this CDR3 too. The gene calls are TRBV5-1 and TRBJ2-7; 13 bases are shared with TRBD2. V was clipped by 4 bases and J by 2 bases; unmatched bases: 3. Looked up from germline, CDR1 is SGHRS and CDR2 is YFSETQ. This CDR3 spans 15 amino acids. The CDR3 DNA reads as TGCGCCAGCAGCCGGACTAGCGGGAGAGCCTACGAGCAGTACTTC. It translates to CASSRTSGRAYEQYF.

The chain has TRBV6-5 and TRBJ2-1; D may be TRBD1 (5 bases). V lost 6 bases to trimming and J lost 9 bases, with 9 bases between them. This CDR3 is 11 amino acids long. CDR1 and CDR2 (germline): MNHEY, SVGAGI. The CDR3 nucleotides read TGTGCCAGCAGAAGACAGCTTGAGCAGTTCTTC. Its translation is CASRRQLEQFF.

CDR3 nucleotide sequence: TGCGCCAGCAGCTTGAAGACAGGGTGGGGAGAGACCCAGTACTTC. This codes for CASSLKTGWGETQYF. The chain couples TRBV5-1 to TRBJ2-5, with 7 bases fitting TRBD1. Trimming at V came to 1 base and at J to 4 bases, leaving 7 bases not matched to a gene. This CDR3 spans 15 amino acids. Germline loops: CDR1 SGHRS, CDR2 YFSETQ.

The CDR3 reads CASHRGGGYTF. The CDR3 nucleotides are TGTGCCAGCCATAGGGGAGGTGGCTACACCTTC. V usage is TRBV6-5 and J usage is TRBJ1-2, with D possibly matching TRBD1 (5 bases). Germline CDR1 reads MNHEY; CDR2 reads SVGAGI. The CDR3 spans 11 residues. Trimming stripped 8 bases from V and 7 bases from J, with 11 bases between.

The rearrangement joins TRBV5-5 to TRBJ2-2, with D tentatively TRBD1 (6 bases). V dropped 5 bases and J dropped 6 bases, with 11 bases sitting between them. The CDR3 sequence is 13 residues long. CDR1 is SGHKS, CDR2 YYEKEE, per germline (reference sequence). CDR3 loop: CASSLQGPGELFF. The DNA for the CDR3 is TGTGCCAGCAGTTTACAGGGTCCCGGGGAGCTGTTTTTT.

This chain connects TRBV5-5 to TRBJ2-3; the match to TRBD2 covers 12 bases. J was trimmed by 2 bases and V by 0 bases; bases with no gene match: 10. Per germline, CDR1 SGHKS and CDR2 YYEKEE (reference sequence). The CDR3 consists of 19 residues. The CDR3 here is CASSLVFLAGGPITDTQYF. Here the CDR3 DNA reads TGTGCCAGCAGCTTGGTTTTCCTAGCGGGAGGGCCGATCACAGATACGCAGTATTTT.

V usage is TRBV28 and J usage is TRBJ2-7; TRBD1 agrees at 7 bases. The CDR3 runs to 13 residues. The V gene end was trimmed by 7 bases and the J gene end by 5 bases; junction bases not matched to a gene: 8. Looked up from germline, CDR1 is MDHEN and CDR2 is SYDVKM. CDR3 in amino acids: CASKGAMQDEQYF. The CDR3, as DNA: TGTGCCAGCAAGGGGGCGATGCAGGACGAGCAGTACTTC.